The text below deals with one T cell receptor (beta chain). Antigen: not known. The data originate from a study of OX40 agonist ivuxolimab in advanced cancers. Study-wide context: Ivuxolimab, which is an agonistic anti-OX40 (CD134) antibody, was administered to the patients.

CDR3 size: 15 residues. Germline V lookup: CDR1 KGHSH, CDR2 LQKENI. Trimming pared 3 bases from V and 2 bases from J, leaving 12 bases between. The protocol was immunoSEQ multiplex PCR, while the TCRdb copy is restricted to in-frame clones and leaves out a portion. The table records approximately 91,000 clones, about nine tenths of them present only once. Any history of autoimmune disease or systemic immunosuppression disqualified patients. Study conclusions and caveats: At 0.1 to 3.0 mg/kg, clonal expansion of CD4+ and CD8+ blood T cells had occurred by week 6. The expanded peripheral T cells' antigen specificity was not determined.

The TCR originated in an adult with an advanced solid tumor such as melanoma, head and neck, liver or kidney cancer. Sequenced material: CD4+ or CD8+ T cells sorted from blood, taken in a trial of the OX40 agonist ivuxolimab. This chain joins TRBV18 and TRBJ2-3; D may be TRBD1 or TRBD2 (5 bases each). In nucleotides, the CDR3 is TGTGCCAGCTCACCCACCGGGACCACCACAGATACGCAGTATTTT. Its protein product is CASSPTGTTTDTQYF.